The 25 T cell receptor beta chains presented below share a single source sample, sequenced in a study of spatial heterogeneity in lung cancer. Time point of the sample: sample taken at primary tumor resection. Tumor, nontumor lung or frozen PBMC supplied whole RNA that was sequenced unsorted. TCRdb re-called the 5' RACE reads through MiXCR, storing one row per CDR3 protein. The sample records about 11,000 distinct CDR3 sequences, approximately 3.5% being singletons. This specimen was PBMCs, taken at surgery. The receptors derive from a female donor with early-stage non-small cell lung cancer.

Only a few counts were recorded for this clonotype. This beta chain was picked up by a library intended for alpha chains and is off target, so its count carries little meaning. This sequence joins TRBV5-1 and TRBJ2-7; D gene unclear. Germline assignment: CDR1 SGHRS and CDR2 YFSETQ. V lost 0 bases and J 9 bases, leaving 13 bases between the germline ends. The CDR3 contains 13 residues. The chain's CDR3 is CASSLDLPERQYF. CDR3 bases: TGCGCCAGCAGCTTGGACCTTCCGGAGAGGCAGTACTTC.

For this clonotype: A much more abundant neighbour one base away suggests this may be a read error. The library was built for alpha chains, so this beta chain is an off-target read and its size means little. V usage is TRBV6-5 and J usage is TRBJ1-2, with D perhaps matching TRBD1 (5 bases). The CDR3 is made up of 14 amino acids. Germline CDR1 reads MNHEY; CDR2 reads SVGAGI. CDR3 amino acids: CPSSYSTRESGYTF. In nucleotides, the CDR3 is TGTCCCAGCAGTTACTCGACCAGGGAATCGGGCTACACCTTC.

This clonotype was counted at least ten times. This beta chain appears as a stray read in a library generated for alpha chains; its size is not informative. This chain joins TRBV19 and TRBJ2-2; 7 positions agree with TRBD2. This CDR3 contains 21 residues. Trimming took 7 bases from V and 1 from J; bases not matched to a gene: 24. Germline CDR1 and CDR2: LNHDA and SQIVND (reference sequence). CDR3 residues: CASTKRGGFLAETLNTGELFF. The CDR3 nucleotides read TGTGCCAGTACGAAACGAGGAGGGTTTCTAGCGGAGACCTTGAACACCGGGGAGCTGTTTTTT.

Ten or more counts support this clonotype. This beta chain is off target for a library built for alpha chains, so its abundance means little. This rearrangement joins TRBV12-3 or TRBV12-4 to TRBJ1-6, with no clear D. The CDR3 totals 12 residues. V was clipped by 5 bases and J by 14 bases, with 13 bases between them. The CDR3 nucleotides read TGTGCCAGCAGTCCGTCGCATTCGACCCTCCACTTT. It codes for CASSPSHSTLHF.

This clonotype was found many times. This beta chain turned up in a library designed for alpha chains; as an off-target read, its abundance says little. The genes are TRBV20-1 and TRBJ2-2; D possibly corresponds to TRBD1 (6 bases). The ends were cut back, 6 bases at V and 1 base at J, with 12 bases in the middle. From germline, CDR1 is DFQATT and CDR2 SNEGSKA (reference sequence). This CDR3 region has 14 residues. The CDR3 DNA sequence: TGCAGTGCCCAGGAGACAGGGAACACCGGGGAGCTGTTTTTT. Its translation is CSAQETGNTGELFF.

This clonotype occurred many times. Being off target in a library aimed at alpha chains, this beta chain has a size of little meaning. The rearrangement links TRBV7-9 to TRBJ1-2; D is perhaps TRBD1 (6 bases). Germline CDR1 SEHNR, CDR2 FQNEAQ (reference sequence). This CDR3 region has 12 residues. V was cut by 8 bases and J by 1 base, with 8 bases left in between. The CDR3: CASQGSNYGYTF. CDR3 DNA: TGTGCCAGCCAGGGGAGTAACTATGGCTACACCTTC.

This clonotype was seen many times. A library made for alpha chains picked up this beta chain off target, so its size means little. The V and J genes are TRBV4-3 and TRBJ1-2; a possible D gene is TRBD1 (6 bases). V was trimmed by 1 base and J by 2 bases, leaving 14 bases between them. The CDR3 has 16 amino acids. In germline, CDR1 is LGHNA, CDR2 YSLEER. CDR3 region: CASSQGTRTGNYGYTF. Written as DNA, the CDR3 is TGCGCCAGCAGCCAAGGCACCCGCACAGGGAACTATGGCTACACCTTC.

This clonotype is categorized as medium-sized (0.01 to 0.1%). For a library built for alpha chains, this beta chain is a stray read; little rests on its size. The gene calls are TRBV19 and TRBJ2-1; a weak D match, TRBD1 (5 bases). This CDR3 spans 13 amino acids. Germline CDR1 and CDR2: LNHDA and SQIVND (reference sequence). V was shortened by 7 bases and J by 4 bases, with 11 bases between the two germline ends. The CDR3 nucleotides are TGTGCCAGTACCGACAGCTTTTACAATGAGCAGTTCTTC. It translates to CASTDSFYNEQFF.

Worth noting for this clonotype: Little can be read into the size of this beta chain, an off-target read in a library designed for alpha chains. The CDR3 loop is CASSREGASTDTQYF. The CDR3, as DNA: TGTGCCAGCAGCCGAGAGGGAGCCAGCACAGATACGCAGTATTTT. The chain employs TRBV7-3 and TRBJ2-3; D is possibly TRBD2 (5 bases). The germline V and J ends were trimmed by 5 bases and 0 bases, with 12 bases remaining between them. The germline V gene encodes CDR1 SGHTA and CDR2 FQGTGA. The CDR3 spans 15 residues. The entire variable domain, with the rest obtained from reference TRBV7-3 and TRBJ2-3, is as follows: GAGVSQTPSNKVTEKGKYVELRCDPISGHTALYWYRQSLGQGPEFLIYFQGTGAADDSGLPNDRFFAVRPEGSVSTLKIQRTERGDSAVYLCASSREGASTDTQYFGPGTRLTVL.

This clonotype was seen ten or more times. Little can be read into the size of this beta chain, an off-target read in a library designed for alpha chains. V usage is TRBV7-9 and J usage is TRBJ2-3; D is unclear. Germline-derived CDR1 and CDR2 are SEHNR and FQNEAQ (reference sequence). CDR3 size: 16 residues. Trimming cost V 5 bases and J 1 base, with 16 bases left between them. CDR3 sequence: CASSPPFRVGTDTQYF. The DNA of the CDR3 is TGTGCCAGCAGCCCCCCCTTTCGCGTGGGCACAGATACGCAGTATTTT.

By proportion, this clonotype is medium-sized. This beta chain is a stray read from a library made for alpha chains; its abundance is not meaningful. CDR3 nucleotide sequence: TGCAGCGTTCCAGGGCAGTCCGCTAGCACAGATACGCAGTATTTT. Its protein product is CSVPGQSASTDTQYF. V gene TRBV29-1 combines with J gene TRBJ2-3; tentative D call: TRBD1 (5 bases). Germline V gene data show CDR1 as SQVTM and CDR2 as ANQGSEA. The CDR3 runs 15 residues. V dropped 5 bases and J dropped 0 bases, with 15 bases sitting between them.

This clonotype was seen repeatedly, ten times or more. This beta chain is a stray sequence in a library constructed for alpha chains; its clone size is not meaningful. V usage is TRBV4-3 and J usage is TRBJ1-2; possibly TRBD1 for D (6 bases). V was trimmed by 3 bases and J by 0 bases, leaving 11 bases between them. Germline V gene data show CDR1 as LGHNA and CDR2 as YSLEER. The CDR3 consists of 15 residues. The CDR3 is CASSQDSESNYGYTF. The CDR3 nucleotides read TGCGCCAGCAGCCAGGACAGTGAATCTAACTATGGCTACACCTTC.

Remarks on this clonotype: In a library made to pick up alpha chains, this beta chain is a stray read with a size that means little. The chain has TRBV12-3 or TRBV12-4 and TRBJ1-3; 7 nucleotides align to TRBD1. V dropped 6 bases and J dropped 4; count of bases not matched to a gene: 6. This CDR3 has 14 amino acids. This CDR3 is CASRPDRVGNTIYF. The CDR3 bases are TGTGCCAGCAGGCCTGACAGGGTAGGAAACACCATATATTTT.

There are many counts of this clonotype. This beta chain turned up in a library designed for alpha chains; as an off-target read, its abundance says little. This chain connects TRBV3-1 to TRBJ2-7, with 13 bases lining up with TRBD2. V lost 6 bases and J lost 0; bases outside the gene matches: 8. This CDR3 comprises 17 residues. Germline V CDR1 and CDR2: LGHDT, YNNKEL (reference sequence). CDR3 loop: CASSRGLAGPHSYEQYF. The DNA of the CDR3 is TGTGCCAGCAGTCGGGGACTAGCGGGACCTCACTCCTACGAGCAGTACTTC.

This clonotype was seen at least ten times. Found in a library prepared for alpha chains, this beta chain is an off-target read, and its abundance has little meaning. The chain uses TRBV29-1 and TRBJ2-1; 10 bases fit TRBD2. V dropped 0 bases and J dropped 2; count of bases not matched to a gene: 4. From germline, CDR1 is SQVTM and CDR2 ANQGSEA. The CDR3 spans 16 residues. CDR3 sequence (DNA): TGCAGCGTTGAAGATCGAAGCGGGAGGGCCTACAATGAGCAGTTCTTC. Translating gives CSVEDRSGRAYNEQFF.

The table lists this clonotype with many counts. This beta chain turned up in a library designed for alpha chains; as an off-target read, its abundance says little. This chain links TRBV20-1 with TRBJ2-3, with D uncertain. Per the germline V gene, CDR1 is DFQATT and CDR2 is SNEGSKA (reference sequence). V lost 5 bases to trimming and J lost 3 bases, with 9 bases between them. This CDR3 has 12 amino acids. CDR3: CSAVPQTDTQYF. In DNA, the CDR3 is TGCAGTGCTGTCCCCCAAACAGATACGCAGTATTTT.

This clonotype was counted between two and nine times. As an off-target read in a library built for alpha chains, this beta chain has a frequency of little significance. The J gene is TRBJ2-3, the V gene TRBV30, with TRBD2 identical over 7 bases. Germline values: CDR1 GTSNPN, CDR2 SVGIG (reference sequence). Trimming took 1 base from V and 14 from J; bases not matched to a gene: 9. The CDR3 length is 12 residues. The CDR3 coding sequence is TGTGCCTGGAGTGACCGGGAGGCCCTTGTGTATTTT. Translating gives CAWSDREALVYF.

This clonotype was picked up many times. The size of this beta chain means little, since it is a stray read in a library made for alpha chains. V is TRBV11-2 and J is TRBJ2-5; 8 nucleotides line up with TRBD2. The germline V gene encodes CDR1 SGHAT and CDR2 FQNNGV. The CDR3 consists of 14 residues. V shed 3 bases and J 1 base; nucleotides not matched to a gene: 1. The DNA of the CDR3 is TGTGCCAGCAGCTTGGGGACTAGCCAAGAGACCCAGTACTTC. The encoded protein is CASSLGTSQETQYF.

This clonotype was found many times. Because this beta chain is a stray read in a library intended to capture alpha chains, its abundance should not be given much weight. This chain uses TRBV23-1 with TRBJ2-5; D gene uncertain. TRBV23-1 carries the ORF label, with uncertain function. The CDR3 consists of 13 residues. V lost 1 base and J lost 2, with 5 bases in between. The CDR3 DNA reads as TGCGCCAGCAGTCAATATGGACAAGAGACCCAGTACTTC. Protein sequence: CASSQYGQETQYF.

This clonotype was detected a few times. This beta chain is a stray sequence in a library constructed for alpha chains; its clone size is not meaningful. The rearrangement joins TRBV2 to TRBJ2-7; 9 positions agree with TRBD2. Germline V CDR1 and CDR2: SNHLY, FYNNEI. Trimming removed 4 bases from V and 2 bases from J; junction bases left unmatched: 6. This CDR3 has 15 residues. The CDR3 is CASSALAGSTYEQYF. DNA for the CDR3: TGTGCCAGCAGTGCCCTAGCGGGGAGTACCTACGAGCAGTACTTC.

This clonotype occurred many times. This beta chain is an unintended read in a library built for alpha chains; its size means little. The J gene is TRBJ1-1, the V gene TRBV7-9, with D possibly being TRBD1 (5 bases). Germline V gives CDR1 SEHNR, CDR2 FQNEAQ (reference sequence). The CDR3 spans 16 residues. Trimming stripped 0 bases from V and 1 base from J, with 12 bases between. As DNA, the CDR3 is TGTGCCAGCAGCTTAGCGCTGGGCAGGGAGAACACTGAAGCTTTCTTT. Translated: CASSLALGRENTEAFF.

This clonotype has a count of ten or more. This beta chain represents an off-target read in a library built for alpha chains; its size is of limited meaning. The J gene is TRBJ2-5, the V gene TRBV5-6; 16 bases agree with TRBD2. V lost 3 bases and J lost 0; bases outside the gene matches: 5. Germline V lookup: CDR1 SGHDT, CDR2 YYEEEE. This CDR3 has 18 amino acids. The CDR3 reads CASSSPGLAGGYQETQYF. CDR3 in DNA: TGTGCCAGCAGCTCCCCGGGACTAGCGGGGGGGTACCAAGAGACCCAGTACTTC.

This clonotype was detected many times. This beta chain was picked up by a library intended for alpha chains and is off target, so its count carries little meaning. The J gene is TRBJ2-7, the V gene TRBV23-1; D not certain. Being an ORF, TRBV23-1 has a function that is uncertain. CDR3 size: 13 residues. The ends were cut back, 8 bases at V and 1 base at J, with 12 bases in the middle. The CDR3 nucleotides read TGCGCCAGCTCCCCGCGGATGTCCTACGAGCAGTACTTC. The encoded protein is CASSPRMSYEQYF.

This clonotype was detected many times. The library was designed around alpha chains, so this beta chain is a stray read whose abundance carries little weight. The chain combines TRBV6-4 with TRBJ1-6; the D is unclear. Trimming left V 6 bases short and J 7 bases short, with 13 bases between. Germline loops: CDR1 MRHNA, CDR2 SNTAGT. This CDR3 spans 14 amino acids. The CDR3 DNA is TGTGCCAGCAGCCCCAATCCGGGAAATTCACCCCTCCACTTT. Protein: CASSPNPGNSPLHF.

This clonotype was seen only a few times. This beta chain is a stray read from a library made for alpha chains; its abundance is not meaningful. The J gene is TRBJ2-7, the V gene TRBV12-1; the table's D call, TRBD2, has no DNA check behind it. TRBV12-1 counts as a pseudogene. CDR3 length: 15 residues. Here the CDR3 reads CASSHPLGLANEQYF. Here the CDR3 DNA reads TGTGCCAGCAGCCACCCCCTGGGACTAGCGAACGAGCAGTACTTC.